One and the same sample provided the 20 T cell receptor beta chains below, sequenced in a study of CD8+ T cells in alopecia areata. RNA extraction and reverse transcription yielded cDNA as sequencing template. Using immunoSEQ multiplex PCR, the repertoire was profiled, and TCRdb retains in-frame clones only, with some absent. In the table there are roughly 200,000 clones, around 60% of which are singletons. Treatment of the sample: oral pan-JAK inhibitor, 5-10 mg twice daily. Sequences were derived from CD4+ T cells sorted from blood, sampled at week 4, from a patient treated with tofacitinib. The receptor set was obtained from a human donor with alopecia areata.

A single count supports this clone. The chain has TRBV6-5 and TRBJ2-2; TRBD2 matches at 7 bases. The ends lost 8 bases at V and 4 bases at J; junction bases unmatched: 7. The CDR3 has 14 residues. CDR1 and CDR2 from the germline V gene are MNHEY and SVGAGI. The CDR3 nucleotides read TGTGCCAGCCATGAAGCGGGATTCACCGGGGAGCTGTTTTTT. This encodes CASHEAGFTGELFF.

The chain recombines TRBV30 with TRBJ2-3, with 8 positions matching TRBD2. Germline CDR1 is GTSNPN and CDR2 is SVGIG (reference sequence). This CDR3 is 14 amino acids long. V gave up 5 bases and J gave up 9 bases; unmatched junction bases: 13. The CDR3 DNA sequence: TGTGCCTGGCGGGGGGGGGCCTGGGATTTGACGCAGTATTTT. The encoded protein is CAWRGGAWDLTQYF.

This clone was counted only a few times. The chain employs TRBV30 and TRBJ1-2; perhaps TRBD1 as D (5 bases). Deletions cut 6 bases from V and 4 bases from J, with 12 bases between. Germline loops: CDR1 GTSNPN, CDR2 SVGIG (reference sequence). This CDR3 is built from 12 residues. The CDR3 is CACMDTLYGYTF. DNA for the CDR3: TGTGCCTGTATGGACACTCTCTATGGCTACACCTTC.

This chain joins TRBV25-1 and TRBJ2-7; D unclear. Germline CDR1 MGHDK, CDR2 SYGVNS. The germline V and J ends were trimmed by 7 bases and 6 bases, with 10 bases remaining between them. This CDR3 is built from 11 residues. CDR3 protein: CASTLKGEQYF. CDR3 in DNA: TGTGCCAGCACTCTGAAGGGCGAGCAGTACTTC.

V usage is TRBV4-3 and J usage is TRBJ1-2; perhaps TRBD1 as D (5 bases). Germline CDR1 reads LGHNA; CDR2 reads YSLEER. Trimming took 0 bases from V and 8 from J, leaving 19 bases between them. CDR3 length: 16 amino acids. CDR3 in amino acids: CASSQDARQGRRGYTF. The DNA of the CDR3 is TGCGCCAGCAGCCAAGATGCCCGTCAGGGCCGTCGGGGCTACACCTTC.

The rearrangement joins TRBV5-1 to TRBJ1-6; perhaps TRBD1 as D (5 bases). There are 15 residues in the CDR3. The germline gives CDR1 SGHRS, CDR2 YFSETQ. V lost 1 base and J 10 bases, leaving 15 bases between the germline ends. CDR3 sequence reads: CASSLYGGGNSPLHF. The CDR3, as DNA: TGCGCCAGCAGCTTGTATGGGGGTGGGAACTCACCCCTCCACTTT.

This chain's CDR3 is CAWRGSNSPLHF. CDR3 coding DNA: TGTGCCTGGCGGGGGTCAAATTCACCCCTCCACTTT. This rearrangement joins TRBV30 to TRBJ1-6, with D perhaps matching TRBD1 (5 bases). The CDR3 length is 12 residues. Trimming removed 5 bases from V and 7 bases from J, with 9 bases in between. Germline CDR1 and CDR2: GTSNPN and SVGIG (reference sequence).

Only a few counts were recorded for this clone. Compared with germline, one end of the junction differs, possibly owing to a read error. This rearrangement joins TRBV18 to TRBJ1-3; D is uncertain. There are 15 residues in the CDR3. CDR1 is KGHSH, CDR2 LQKENI, per germline. CDR3 DNA: TGTGCCAGCTCCCCACGGAGGGCTAATGGAAACACCATATATTTT. Protein sequence: CASSPRRANGNTIYF.

This clone was detected a few times. The V gene is TRBV30, the J gene TRBJ2-5; D perhaps matches TRBD1 (5 bases). The length of the CDR3 is 15 residues. Deletions cut 1 base from V and 2 bases from J, with 14 bases between. CDR1 and CDR2 (germline): GTSNPN, SVGIG (reference sequence). CDR3 DNA: TGTGCCTGGAGTGCCCCTACAGGATTACAAGAGACCCAGTACTTC. It specifies CAWSAPTGLQETQYF.

The genes are TRBV14 and TRBJ2-6; TRBD1 agrees at 8 bases. CDR1 is SGHDN and CDR2 is FVKESK in the germline V gene. The ends lost 3 bases at V and 5 bases at J; junction bases unmatched: 6. This CDR3 comprises 16 residues. The chain's CDR3 is CASSQRQGMRANVLTF. The CDR3 DNA sequence: TGTGCCAGCAGCCAGAGACAGGGGATGAGGGCCAACGTCCTGACTTTC.

The rearrangement links TRBV14 to TRBJ1-6; D possibly corresponds to TRBD1 (6 bases). The CDR3 length is 15 residues. Germline CDR1 reads SGHDN; CDR2 reads FVKESK. V was cut by 4 bases and J by 7 bases, with 14 bases left in between. The CDR3 DNA reads as TGTGCCAGCAGCCCACGGACAGCTAGCAATTCACCCCTCCACTTT. Encoded protein: CASSPRTASNSPLHF.

A note on this clone: The same CDR3 can be traced to other DNA sequences in this sample. V and J are TRBV29-1 and TRBJ2-3; D is ambiguous. Per germline, CDR1 SQVTM and CDR2 ANQGSEA. The length of the CDR3 is 13 residues. V was cut by 4 bases and J by 0 bases, with 8 bases left in between. This chain's CDR3 is CSVGGRSTDTQYF. CDR3 coding DNA: TGCAGCGTTGGTGGGCGTAGCACAGATACGCAGTATTTT.

The sample holds a few counts of this clone. J is TRBJ1-5 and V is TRBV7-2; TRBD1 might be the D (5 bases). CDR1 SGHTA and CDR2 FQGNSA come from the germline V gene. V shed 5 bases and J shed 10 bases, with 15 bases lying between them. CDR3 length: 13 amino acids. This CDR3 reads CASSPSTDRPQHF. DNA for the CDR3: TGTGCCAGCAGCCCTTCGACCGACAGACCCCAGCATTTT.

This clone has just a few counts. The chain combines TRBV7-2 with TRBJ2-5; 11 nucleotides line up with TRBD1. This CDR3 spans 16 amino acids. V lost 5 bases and J lost 5; bases outside the gene matches: 10. Per the germline V gene, CDR1 is SGHTA and CDR2 is FQGNSA. CDR3 protein: CASSRGQGVRLETQYF. DNA for the CDR3: TGTGCCAGCAGCCGGGGACAGGGGGTGAGATTGGAGACCCAGTACTTC. The variable domain in full, with the rest retrieved from reference TRBV7-2 and TRBJ2-5, is GAGVSQSPSNKVTEKGKDVELRCDPISGHTALYWYRQSLGQGLEFLIYFQGNSAPDKSGLPSDRFSAERTGGSVSTLTIQRTQQEDSAVYLCASSRGQGVRLETQYFGPGTRLLVL.

This clone was seen only a few times. The V gene is TRBV7-9, the J gene TRBJ2-2; D might be TRBD1 or TRBD2, each matching 5 bases. The CDR3 extends over 17 amino acids. Trimming took off 5 bases at V and 1 base at J, with 17 bases between the two ends. CDR1 and CDR2 from the germline V gene are SEHNR and FQNEAQ (reference sequence). The CDR3 DNA follows: TGTGCCAGCAGCCCAGGGACCCCCTTGATGAACACCGGGGAGCTGTTTTTT. The encoded protein is CASSPGTPLMNTGELFF.

The V call is TRBV18, the J call TRBJ2-5; no clear D gene. Germline CDR1 reads KGHSH; CDR2 reads LQKENI. The V end was cut by 3 bases, the J end by 1 base, with 6 bases between. The CDR3 is 13 residues long. The CDR3 here is CASSPARQETQYF. As DNA, the CDR3 is TGTGCCAGCTCACCGGCACGCCAAGAGACCCAGTACTTC.

The chain combines TRBV6-6 with TRBJ1-6, with unresolved D. The V gene lost 4 bases and the J gene lost 1 base, with 11 bases spanning the gap. CDR3 size: 16 residues. Germline CDR1 reads MNHNY; CDR2 reads SVGAGI (reference sequence). CDR3 loop: CASSFPSASYNSPLHF. The CDR3 DNA reads as TGTGCCAGCAGTTTCCCTAGCGCGTCCTATAATTCACCCCTCCACTTT.

This chain uses TRBV6-5 with TRBJ2-2; D call uncertain. The CDR3 is 14 residues long. Trimming took off 1 base at V and 7 bases at J, with 10 bases between the two ends. Germline lookup yields CDR1 MNHEY and CDR2 SVGAGI. The CDR3 DNA is TGTGCCAGCAGTTACTGGGTGGATGGCGGGGAGCTGTTTTTT. It translates to CASSYWVDGGELFF.

The V gene is TRBV5-1, the J gene TRBJ2-7; D possibly corresponds to TRBD1 (5 bases). V was trimmed by 0 bases and J by 2 bases, leaving 9 bases between them. This CDR3 has 14 amino acids. The germline CDR1 and CDR2 sequences are SGHRS and YFSETQ. The DNA for the CDR3 is TGCGCCAGCAGCTTGGCCGCAGGGCCCTACGAGCAGTACTTC. Its protein is CASSLAAGPYEQYF. Based on the CDR3 plus reference TRBV5-1 and TRBJ2-7, the full variable domain is KAGVTQTPRYLIKTRGQQVTLSCSPISGHRSVSWYQQTPGQGLQFLFEYFSETQRNKGNFPGRFSGRQFSNSRSEMNVSTLELGDSALYLCASSLAAGPYEQYFGPGTRLTVT.

This clone is a singleton in its sample. The CDR3 carries no conserved terminal phenylalanine or tryptophan, so it likely arises from a read error. The limits of the CDR3 on the DNA are not certain, so only TCRdb's listed CDR3 is given. This chain uses TRBV7-9 with TRBJ2-7. The CDR3 sequence runs 12 residues, both termini included. Germline values: CDR1 SEHNR, CDR2 FQNEAQ (reference sequence). The CDR3 reads CASSSGDRVVVL.